This T cell receptor beta chain appears in the sequencing data of a study of cytomegalovirus exposure and HLA in healthy donors. Study information: One earlier analysis, a look at roughly 170 million T cells, found 117 million unique TCR beta sequences. Study-wide findings and caveats: Sequences of the TCR beta chain were said to predict the HLA-A and HLA-B alleles of most subjects accurately. The classifier reportedly diagnosed cytomegalovirus status with high specificity and sensitivity.

Vbeta (60) and Jbeta (13) primers were used in the PCR. Assay: immunoSEQ multiplex PCR; the TCRdb copy retains only in-frame clones and omits some. The sample consists of 150,000 to 200,000 clones, roughly 80% of them appearing once. A note on this clone: Antigen unknown.

The CDR3 extends over 13 amino acids. CDR1 MNHEY and CDR2 SVGAGI come from the germline V gene. V dropped 5 bases and J dropped 6 bases, with 13 bases sitting between them. The sample was PBMCs. V and J are TRBV6-5 and TRBJ1-1; no definite D call. This TCR came from a male donor in good health and CMV-seropositive. The DNA of the CDR3 is TGTGCCAGCAGTGAGCGGGGTACCGCTGAAGCTTTCTTT. Amino acids: CASSERGTAEAFF.